These 24 T cell receptor beta chains were all obtained from the same sample, sequenced in a study of T-cell memory formation after mild COVID-19. TCRdb itself ran the 5' RACE reads through MiXCR, one entry per CDR3 protein. The table has 450,000 to 650,000 distinct CDR3 sequences, about 20% seen once. Material for sequencing was PBMCs or a T cell subset sorted from them (not recorded which). These receptors were collected from an adult woman who had mild COVID-19 (a few samples of this study predate the infection). Cell type and time point are not known.

J is TRBJ2-1 and V is TRBV5-5; tentatively, D is TRBD2 (5 bases). The CDR3 sequence is 15 residues long. The V end was cut by 0 bases, the J end by 3 bases, with 10 bases between. From germline, CDR1 is SGHKS and CDR2 YYEKEE (reference sequence). The CDR3 is CASSLERTYYNEQFF. CDR3 in DNA: TGTGCCAGCAGCTTGGAGCGGACCTACTACAATGAGCAGTTCTTC.

CDR3: CASSRHQGLLHANYGYTF. The CDR3 bases are TGTGCCAGCAGTCGACATCAGGGACTCCTCCACGCTAACTATGGCTACACCTTC. The chain recombines TRBV27 with TRBJ1-2, with a possible D match to TRBD1 (5 bases). Germline CDR1 is MNHEY and CDR2 is SMNVEV (reference sequence). The CDR3 runs 18 residues. Trimming left V 5 bases short and J 0 bases short, with 22 bases between.

V gene TRBV9 combines with J gene TRBJ1-5; D not resolved. Germline lookup yields CDR1 SGDLS and CDR2 YYNGEE. The CDR3 is made up of 13 amino acids. Trimming shortened V by 0 bases and J by 11 bases, and 12 bases separated the two germline ends. The CDR3 DNA reads TGTGCCAGCAGCGTAGTACCCGAACAGACCCAGCATTTT. This gives the protein CASSVVPEQTQHF. Full variable domain (rest looked up from reference TRBV9 and TRBJ1-5): DSGVTQTPKHLITATGQRVTLRCSPRSGDLSVYWYQQSLDQGLQFLIQYYNGEERAKGNILERFSAQQFPDLHSELNLSSLELGDSALYFCASSVVPEQTQHFGDGTRLSIL.

CDR3: CASSPTLWDEESRSPLHF. DNA of the CDR3: TGCGCCAGCAGCCCGACCCTTTGGGACGAGGAATCCAGGTCACCCCTCCACTTT. The chain carries TRBV4-1 and TRBJ1-6; D may be TRBD1 (5 bases). CDR1 MGHRA and CDR2 YSYEKL come from the germline V gene. Trimming removed 4 bases at V and 10 bases at J, with 26 bases between. CDR3 size: 18 residues.

J is TRBJ1-6 and V is TRBV6-5; no firm D call. Germline lookup yields CDR1 MNHEY and CDR2 SVGAGI. V was pared by 2 bases and J by 1 base, with 15 bases between. The CDR3 consists of 18 residues. The DNA for the CDR3 is TGTGCCAGCAGTTACCGGCCGCCTTGGGCGTCCTATAATTCACCCCTCCACTTT. Its protein product is CASSYRPPWASYNSPLHF.

There are many counts of this clonotype. This chain links TRBV24-1 with TRBJ2-1, with a tentative D call TRBD1 (5 bases). Trimming removed 1 base at V and 4 bases at J, with 10 bases between. Per the germline V gene, CDR1 is KGHDR and CDR2 is SFDVKD. This CDR3 has 15 amino acids. DNA of the CDR3: TGTGCCACCAGTGATTTCTCGACAGCGTACAATGAGCAGTTCTTC. Translation: CATSDFSTAYNEQFF.

V gene TRBV9 combines with J gene TRBJ1-1; D possibly corresponds to TRBD1 (5 bases). Germline V lookup: CDR1 SGDLS, CDR2 YYNGEE. V lost 4 bases, J lost 4 bases, and 14 bases lay in between. The CDR3 consists of 14 residues. Here the CDR3 reads CASSRLEGRTEAFF. The CDR3 DNA sequence: TGTGCCAGCAGCCGTCTCGAGGGACGCACTGAAGCTTTCTTT.

The chain has TRBV5-1 and TRBJ1-1; D uncertain. V gave up 7 bases and J gave up 4 bases, with 14 bases separating them. Germline CDR1 and CDR2: SGHRS and YFSETQ. This CDR3 is built from 13 residues. This CDR3 is CASSPLGFTEAFF. In nucleotides, the CDR3 is TGCGCCAGCTCTCCCCTCGGCTTCACTGAAGCTTTCTTT.

This clonotype turned up a few times. V and J are TRBV7-9 and TRBJ2-5, with D maybe TRBD1 (5 bases). The CDR3 sequence is 16 residues long. V was trimmed by 4 bases and J by 4 bases, leaving 19 bases between them. Germline CDR1 SEHNR, CDR2 FQNEAQ (reference sequence). In nucleotides, the CDR3 is TGTGCCAGCAGCTCCCCATTTGTAGGGGAACGAGAGACCCAGTACTTC. This sequence encodes CASSSPFVGERETQYF.

This clonotype was seen a single time. The chain is built from TRBV10-3 and TRBJ2-7; the D gene is possibly TRBD2 (6 bases). Germline V gives CDR1 ENHRY, CDR2 SYGVKD. V lost 6 bases and J 6 bases, leaving 21 bases between the germline ends. The CDR3 runs 15 residues. CDR3 sequence: CAIRGPSGDAVEQYF. The CDR3 bases are TGTGCCATCAGGGGTCCGTCGGGGGATGCGGTCGAGCAGTACTTC.

This clonotype was seen a few times. V and J are TRBV5-1 and TRBJ1-1; D is possibly TRBD1 (5 bases). CDR1 and CDR2 from the germline V gene are SGHRS and YFSETQ. V was pared by 3 bases and J by 1 base, with 10 bases between. There are 14 residues in the CDR3. CDR3 region: CASSWGTSNTEAFF. In nucleotides, the CDR3 is TGCGCCAGCAGCTGGGGGACGTCGAACACTGAAGCTTTCTTT.

The chain couples TRBV6-4 to TRBJ1-1; D remains ambiguous. This CDR3 is 13 amino acids long. The V and J ends lost 3 bases and 3 bases respectively, with 8 bases between them. Germline loops: CDR1 MRHNA, CDR2 SNTAGT. CDR3 sequence reads: CASSEARDTEAFF. The CDR3 DNA reads TGTGCCAGCAGTGAGGCCCGGGACACTGAAGCTTTCTTT.

The V gene is TRBV12-3 or TRBV12-4, the J gene TRBJ2-7; D remains ambiguous. Trimming stripped 8 bases from V and 1 base from J, with 12 bases between. The CDR3 has 13 residues. The CDR3 reads CASGPRRSYEQYF. For the CDR3, the DNA is TGTGCCAGCGGACCCCGCAGGTCCTACGAGCAGTACTTC.

Ten or more counts support this clonotype. DNA for the CDR3: TGTGCCAGCAGCCCAGACAGCTTGAACACTGAAGCTTTCTTT. Protein sequence: CASSPDSLNTEAFF. This chain uses TRBV18 with TRBJ1-1; D might be TRBD1 (5 bases). The germline V and J ends were trimmed by 8 bases and 0 bases, with 13 bases remaining between them. This CDR3 is built from 14 residues. The germline gives CDR1 KGHSH, CDR2 LQKENI.

The rearrangement joins TRBV20-1 to TRBJ2-1, with D possibly TRBD2 on 5 matching bases. CDR3 length equals 13 residues. The ends were cut back, 5 bases at V and 3 bases at J, with 11 bases in the middle. Germline-derived CDR1 and CDR2 are DFQATT and SNEGSKA (reference sequence). CDR3 in amino acids: CSAREGGYNEQFF. CDR3 DNA: TGCAGTGCTCGCGAGGGTGGCTACAATGAGCAGTTCTTC.

This clonotype was detected only a few times. The chain joins TRBV7-8 to TRBJ2-1; D is possibly TRBD1 or TRBD2 (6 bases each). This CDR3 has 14 residues. Per germline, CDR1 SGHVS and CDR2 FQNEAQ. V gave up 10 bases and J gave up 7 bases, with 20 bases separating them. In DNA form, the CDR3 reads TGTGCCACCCGGAGGGGGGCCGGTACAAATGAGCAGTTCTTC. Protein product: CATRRGAGTNEQFF.

Only a few counts were recorded for this clonotype. V and J are TRBV6-6 and TRBJ1-3; 9 bases map to TRBD1. J lost 4 bases, V lost 6 bases, and 7 bases had no gene match. Germline V gene sequence: CDR1 MNHNY, CDR2 SVGAGI (reference sequence). The CDR3 spans 15 residues. This chain's CDR3 is CASRSGTGTGNTIYF. CDR3 DNA: TGTGCCAGCAGGTCCGGGACAGGGACGGGAAACACCATATATTTT.

This chain joins TRBV20-1 and TRBJ2-3; 8 bases line up with TRBD1. With 6 bases clipped from V and 1 base from J, the junction kept 9 bases outside the gene matches. Germline CDR1 DFQATT, CDR2 SNEGSKA (reference sequence). The CDR3 extends over 15 amino acids. CDR3 sequence: CSAMDRALGTDTQYF. CDR3 nucleotides: TGCAGTGCAATGGACAGGGCCCTAGGCACAGATACGCAGTATTTT.

This chain links TRBV3-1 with TRBJ1-1; D might be TRBD1 (5 bases). The CDR3 is 14 amino acids. V lost 4 bases and J 3 bases, leaving 12 bases between the germline ends. The germline V gene encodes CDR1 LGHDT and CDR2 YNNKEL (reference sequence). In DNA form, the CDR3 reads TGTGCCAGCAGCCCCGGGGGTGGGGACACTGAAGCTTTCTTT. It codes for CASSPGGGDTEAFF.

This clonotype was observed many times. This rearrangement joins TRBV6-2 or TRBV6-3 to TRBJ2-7; perhaps TRBD1 as D (5 bases). Germline CDR1 MNHEY, CDR2 SVGEGT. There are 12 residues in the CDR3. The V end lost 5 bases, the J end lost 4 bases, and 9 bases lay between the germline ends. The CDR3 spells CASSDSGYEQYF. The CDR3 bases are TGTGCCAGCAGTGACAGTGGTTACGAGCAGTACTTC.

Only a few counts were recorded for this clonotype. The genes are TRBV20-1 and TRBJ2-2; D is possibly TRBD2 (6 bases). The CDR3 spans 15 residues. Trimming removed 0 bases at V and 4 bases at J, with 12 bases between. Germline lookup yields CDR1 DFQATT and CDR2 SNEGSKA (reference sequence). The DNA of the CDR3 is TGCAGTGCTAGAGAAGGCGGGATTTCCACCGGGGAGCTGTTTTTT. Residues: CSAREGGISTGELFF.

The genes are TRBV20-1 and TRBJ2-1; 9 positions agree with TRBD2. Germline V gene sequence: CDR1 DFQATT, CDR2 SNEGSKA (reference sequence). This CDR3 is 17 amino acids long. V lost 3 bases, J lost 5 bases, and 14 bases stayed unmatched. CDR3 in amino acids: CSARRGLAGTKDNEQFF. The CDR3 coding sequence is TGCAGTGCTAGGCGAGGGCTAGCGGGGACGAAGGACAATGAGCAGTTCTTC.

The rearrangement uses TRBV4-2 and TRBJ1-2, with a possible D match to TRBD1 (6 bases). V shed 3 bases and J shed 2 bases, with 13 bases lying between them. CDR1 and CDR2 from the germline V gene are LGHNA and YNFKEQ. The CDR3 length is 15 residues. The CDR3 protein is CASSQRTVSNYGYTF. For the CDR3, the DNA is TGTGCCAGCAGCCAGAGGACAGTCTCCAACTATGGCTACACCTTC.

The rearrangement joins TRBV12-3 or TRBV12-4 to TRBJ2-1, with TRBD2 matching over 11 bases. J lost 4 bases, V lost 6 bases, and 8 bases had no gene match. This CDR3 is built from 16 residues. The CDR3 spells CASRQRTSGRYNEQFF. In DNA, the CDR3 is TGTGCCAGCAGACAAAGGACTAGCGGGCGGTACAATGAGCAGTTCTTC.